This T cell receptor beta chain was observed in a study of cytomegalovirus exposure and HLA in healthy donors. Primers included in the PCR were 60 Vbeta and 13 Jbeta primers. The protocol was immunoSEQ multiplex PCR, while the TCRdb copy is restricted to in-frame clones and leaves out a portion. The sample yields some 150,000 clones, approximately 84% seen once. CDR3 length: 14 amino acids. The V gene's germline CDR1 is MNHEY and CDR2 SVGAGI. After removal of 6 bases from V and 5 bases from J, the junction contained 6 bases not matched to a gene. Input material: PBMCs. This TCR derives from a man under 40 in good health and CMV-seropositive. The chain has TRBV6-5 and TRBJ1-5; 8 nucleotides align to TRBD1. DNA of the CDR3: TGTGCCAGCAGCCACAGGGGGGGAGATCAGCCCCAGCATTTT. Protein sequence: CASSHRGGDQPQHF.